A single sample is the source of the 20 T cell receptor beta chains below, sequenced in a study of long-term antiretroviral therapy in people with HIV. Survey level was the resolution at which the v3.0 immunoSEQ assay ran. The method was immunoSEQ multiplex PCR; TCRdb's version includes in-frame clones alone and lacks a portion of them. The repertoire holds about 48,000 clones, 84% seen once, with more than 2.5% in the top ten. Material: unsorted PBMCs, obtained 0.8 years after starting antiretroviral therapy. The receptor set was obtained from a woman between 18 and 29 years old with HIV.

This clone was seen once. The V call is TRBV11-2, the J call TRBJ2-1; unclear D gene. Germline V CDR1 and CDR2: SGHAT, FQNNGV. Trimming took off 7 bases at V and 3 bases at J, with 16 bases between the two ends. This CDR3 spans 15 amino acids. The DNA for the CDR3 is TGTGCCAGCACCACTCTCGAGTCCAGCTACAATGAGCAGTTCTTC. Translation: CASTTLESSYNEQFF.

The gene calls are TRBV28 and TRBJ2-3; 7 nucleotides match TRBD1. This CDR3 contains 16 residues. The germline gives CDR1 MDHEN, CDR2 SYDVKM. V trimming: 3 bases; J trimming: 2 bases; junction bases outside the gene matches: 8. In DNA, the CDR3 is TGTGCCAGCAGTTTCCGACAGGGCCGGACCACAGATACGCAGTATTTT. Protein product: CASSFRQGRTTDTQYF.

The J gene is TRBJ2-2, the V gene TRBV6-5, with a possible D match to TRBD1 (5 bases). Trimming removed 5 bases from V and 5 bases from J, with 9 bases in between. CDR3 size: 13 residues. CDR1 is MNHEY and CDR2 is SVGAGI in the germline V gene. CDR3 protein: CASSRQGTGELFF. Here the CDR3 DNA reads TGTGCCAGCAGTCGTCAGGGTACCGGGGAGCTGTTTTTT.

The V call is TRBV5-1, the J call TRBJ1-1; 8 positions agree with TRBD1. The CDR3 sequence is 16 residues long. The V gene's germline CDR1 is SGHRS and CDR2 YFSETQ. V dropped 0 bases and J dropped 3; count of bases not matched to a gene: 7. In nucleotides, the CDR3 is TGCGCCAGCAGCTTGGGCCAGGGGGCGTCGGACACTGAAGCTTTCTTT. Amino acid sequence: CASSLGQGASDTEAFF. The whole variable domain, filled in from reference TRBV5-1 and TRBJ1-1, reads KAGVTQTPRYLIKTRGQQVTLSCSPISGHRSVSWYQQTPGQGLQFLFEYFSETQRNKGNFPGRFSGRQFSNSRSEMNVSTLELGDSALYLCASSLGQGASDTEAFFGQGTRLTVV.

The chain carries TRBV18 and TRBJ1-6; 12 nucleotides line up with TRBD1. J lost 8 bases, V lost 3 bases, and 2 bases had no gene match. Germline loops: CDR1 KGHSH, CDR2 LQKENI. The length of the CDR3 is 15 residues. The CDR3 loop reads CASSPGTGGDSPLHF. CDR3 coding DNA: TGTGCCAGCTCACCGGGGACAGGGGGCGATTCACCCCTCCACTTT.

The chain has TRBV5-1 and TRBJ2-3; TRBD2 aligns across 11 bases. After removal of 5 bases from V and 2 bases from J, the junction contained 13 bases not matched to a gene. This CDR3 has 18 residues. CDR1 and CDR2 from the germline V gene are SGHRS and YFSETQ. The CDR3, as DNA: TGCGCCAGCAGGTCCCGGGGACTAGCGGCCCCCCTCACAGATACGCAGTATTTT. Protein sequence: CASRSRGLAAPLTDTQYF.

V is TRBV9 and J is TRBJ1-1, with unresolved D. Trimming stripped 7 bases from V and 1 base from J, with 17 bases between. The germline CDR1 and CDR2 sequences are SGDLS and YYNGEE. The CDR3 covers 15 residues. The CDR3 DNA sequence: TGTGCCAGCGCTAAACTGGGCCAACCGAACACTGAAGCTTTCTTT. Its protein is CASAKLGQPNTEAFF.

The chain couples TRBV9 to TRBJ1-1; 8 bases match TRBD1. The V and J ends lost 5 bases and 0 bases, in that order; junction bases with no gene match: 15. Germline lookup yields CDR1 SGDLS and CDR2 YYNGEE. The CDR3 is 18 residues long. Written as DNA, the CDR3 is TGTGCCAGCAGGCTTGCTCAGGGGGCGCGAGGAATGAACACTGAAGCTTTCTTT. This sequence encodes CASRLAQGARGMNTEAFF. The full variable domain, its missing parts supplied by reference TRBV9 and TRBJ1-1, is DSGVTQTPKHLITATGQRVTLRCSPRSGDLSVYWYQQSLDQGLQFLIQYYNGEERAKGNILERFSAQQFPDLHSELNLSSLELGDSALYFCASRLAQGARGMNTEAFFGQGTRLTVV.

The rearrangement links TRBV2 to TRBJ2-7; 8 bases agree with TRBD1. CDR1 is SNHLY and CDR2 is FYNNEI in the germline V gene. The CDR3 loop spans 15 amino acids. J gave up 6 bases and V 6 bases, and 13 bases lay outside the gene matches. In DNA, the CDR3 is TGTGCCAGCAGGATCCAGGGGGCGAAAGCAGGCGAGCAGTACTTC. Translated: CASRIQGAKAGEQYF.

The V and J genes are TRBV6-6 and TRBJ1-5; possibly TRBD1 for D (5 bases). Germline V gene lookup returns CDR1 MNHNY and CDR2 SVGAGI (reference sequence). Trimming took off 3 bases at V and 5 bases at J, with 14 bases between the two ends. This CDR3 region has 15 residues. CDR3 protein: CASSYAPDTDQPQHF. CDR3 nucleotides: TGTGCCAGCAGTTATGCTCCGGACACAGATCAGCCCCAGCATTTT.

The chain is built from TRBV27 and TRBJ1-5, with TRBD1 identical over 8 bases. J lost 2 bases, V lost 6 bases, and 6 bases had no gene match. Germline CDR1 and CDR2: MNHEY and SMNVEV (reference sequence). This CDR3 is built from 15 residues. CDR3 in DNA: TGTGCCAGCAGCCCAGGACAGGGCGGCAATCAGCCCCAGCATTTT. As protein: CASSPGQGGNQPQHF.

The chain uses TRBV27 and TRBJ1-2; D not resolved. The V gene lost 5 bases and the J gene lost 4 bases, with 17 bases spanning the gap. CDR1 and CDR2 from the germline V gene are MNHEY and SMNVEV (reference sequence). The CDR3 covers 15 residues. CDR3 DNA sequence: TGTGCCAGCAGTCCATCTCCGAAAGCTATCTATGGCTACACCTTC. Its protein is CASSPSPKAIYGYTF.

This clone was picked up one time. The chain joins TRBV6-6 to TRBJ2-3; 10 bases line up with TRBD1. This CDR3 contains 14 residues. J was trimmed by 4 bases and V by 2 bases; bases with no gene match: 0. Germline CDR1 MNHNY, CDR2 SVGAGI (reference sequence). CDR3: CASSYGQGADTQYF. CDR3 sequence (DNA): TGTGCCAGCAGTTACGGACAGGGGGCAGATACGCAGTATTTT.

The V call is TRBV7-3, the J call TRBJ2-3; D is perhaps TRBD1 or TRBD2 (5 bases each). CDR1 SGHTA and CDR2 FQGTGA come from the germline V gene. V lost 2 bases and J lost 4, with 10 bases in between. The CDR3 is made up of 14 amino acids. In DNA, the CDR3 is TGTGCCAGCAGCTTACCCCGGGACCCAGATACGCAGTATTTT. As protein: CASSLPRDPDTQYF. Together with reference TRBV7-3 and TRBJ2-3, the CDR3 gives the full variable domain: GAGVSQTPSNKVTEKGKYVELRCDPISGHTALYWYRQSLGQGPEFLIYFQGTGAADDSGLPNDRFFAVRPEGSVSTLKIQRTERGDSAVYLCASSLPRDPDTQYFGPGTRLTVL.

The chain employs TRBV19 and TRBJ2-7, with 8 bases matching TRBD1. The CDR3 spans 13 residues. The V gene end was trimmed by 11 bases and the J gene end by 0 bases; junction bases not matched to a gene: 6. Germline V gives CDR1 LNHDA, CDR2 SQIVND (reference sequence). The CDR3 spells CASGGEASYEQYF. CDR3 sequence (DNA): TGTGCCTCAGGGGGCGAGGCCTCCTACGAGCAGTACTTC.

This chain connects TRBV4-2 to TRBJ2-2; maybe TRBD1 (5 bases). Deletions cut 1 base from V and 0 bases from J, with 12 bases between. Per the germline V gene, CDR1 is LGHNA and CDR2 is YNFKEQ. The CDR3 has 17 amino acids. The CDR3 here is CASSQGRAASNTGELFF. The DNA of the CDR3 is TGTGCCAGCAGCCAAGGCAGGGCGGCCTCGAACACCGGGGAGCTGTTTTTT.

This clone was detected a few times. The genes are TRBV1 and TRBJ1-1; TRBD1 is the table's D call and was not checked against the DNA. TRBV1 represents a pseudogene. This CDR3 is built from 15 residues. CDR3 in DNA: TGCACCAGCAGCCAAGAGGACAGGGTTGAGGTTGAAGCTTTCTTT. Its protein product is CTSSQEDRVEVEAFF.

In DNA form, the CDR3 reads TGTGCCAGTAGTCCAGGGCGGGGGGGGTACGAGCAGTACTTC. This translates into CASSPGRGGYEQYF. This chain uses TRBV19 with TRBJ2-7; TRBD2 agrees at 9 bases. The CDR3 spans 14 residues. Losses at the gene ends were 5 bases for V and 4 bases for J; bases not matched to a gene: 6. Looked up from germline, CDR1 is LNHDA and CDR2 is SQIVND (reference sequence). Filled out from reference TRBV19 and TRBJ2-7, the complete variable domain reads DGGITQSPKYLFRKEGQNVTLSCEQNLNHDAMYWYRQDPGQGLRLIYYSQIVNDFQKGDIAEGYSVSREKKESFPLTVTSAQKNPTAFYLCASSPGRGGYEQYFGPGTRLTVT.

V and J are TRBV7-3 and TRBJ2-2; maybe TRBD1 (6 bases). V lost 3 bases to trimming and J lost 7 bases, with 18 bases between them. The CDR3 is 16 residues long. The germline V gene encodes CDR1 SGHTA and CDR2 FQGTGA. CDR3 amino acids: CASSLTRQGKDGELFF. For the CDR3, the DNA is TGTGCCAGCAGCTTGACGAGGCAGGGGAAGGACGGGGAGCTGTTTTTT.

The chain employs TRBV27 and TRBJ2-1; 7 bases are a match to TRBD2. From germline, CDR1 is MNHEY and CDR2 SMNVEV (reference sequence). V trimming: 3 bases; J trimming: 0 bases; junction bases outside the gene matches: 2. The CDR3 sequence is 15 residues long. CDR3 loop: CASSLGGSSYNEQFF. The CDR3, as DNA: TGTGCCAGCAGTTTGGGCGGGAGCTCCTACAATGAGCAGTTCTTC.